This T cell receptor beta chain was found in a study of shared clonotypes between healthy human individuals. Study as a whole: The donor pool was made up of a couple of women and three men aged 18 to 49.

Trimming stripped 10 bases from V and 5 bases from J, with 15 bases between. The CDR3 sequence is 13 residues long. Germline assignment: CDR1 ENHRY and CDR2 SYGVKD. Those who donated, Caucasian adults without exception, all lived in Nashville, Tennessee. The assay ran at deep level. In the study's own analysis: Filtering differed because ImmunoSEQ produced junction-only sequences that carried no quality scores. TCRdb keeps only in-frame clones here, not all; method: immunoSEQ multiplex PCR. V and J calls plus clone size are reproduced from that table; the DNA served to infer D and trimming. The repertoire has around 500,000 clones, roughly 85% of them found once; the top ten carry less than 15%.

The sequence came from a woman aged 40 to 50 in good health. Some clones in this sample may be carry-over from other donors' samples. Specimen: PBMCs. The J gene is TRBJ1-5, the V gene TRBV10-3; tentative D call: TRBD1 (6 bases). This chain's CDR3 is CASHGAGDQPQHF. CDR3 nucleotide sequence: TGTGCCAGCCATGGGGCAGGGGATCAGCCCCAGCATTTT.